This note documents a single TCR beta chain sequence. These data are taken from a study of cytomegalovirus exposure and HLA in healthy donors. Unrecorded immune exposures were likely, despite nominal health at sampling. V dropped 5 bases and J dropped 2; count of bases not matched to a gene: 2. Germline assignment: CDR1 SQVTM and CDR2 ANQGSEA. The CDR3 length is 12 residues. PCR used 60 Vbeta primers and 13 Jbeta primers. The protocol was immunoSEQ multiplex PCR, while the TCRdb copy is restricted to in-frame clones and leaves out a portion. This table has 150,000 to 200,000 clones, around three quarters appearing once.

Sequencing input: PBMCs. This TCR derives from a man aged 35-49 years in good health and CMV-seronegative. The chain couples TRBV29-1 to TRBJ1-2; 7 bases match TRBD1. Here the CDR3 DNA reads TGCAGCGTTACACAGGGGAACTATGGCTACACCTTC. It is translated as CSVTQGNYGYTF.